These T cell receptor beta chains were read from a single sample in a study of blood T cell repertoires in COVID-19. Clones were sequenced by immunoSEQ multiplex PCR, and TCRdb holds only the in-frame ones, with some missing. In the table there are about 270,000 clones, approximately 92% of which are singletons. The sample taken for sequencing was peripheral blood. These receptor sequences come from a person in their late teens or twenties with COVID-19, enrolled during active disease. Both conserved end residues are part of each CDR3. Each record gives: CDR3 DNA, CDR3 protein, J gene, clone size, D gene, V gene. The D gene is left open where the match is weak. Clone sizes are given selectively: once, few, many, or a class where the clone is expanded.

TGTGCCAGTAGTATAGATAGAGTCGTCGTATACAATGAGCAGTTCTTC | CASSIDRVVVYNEQFF | TRBJ2-1 | - | - | TRBV19
TGTGCCAGCAGTGTGTACAGCAACACCGGGGAGCTGTTTTTT | CASSVYSNTGELFF | TRBJ2-2 | few | - | TRBV28
TGTGCCACCAGTGATCCCCGACAGGGGCCGGGGGACGAGCAGTACTTC | CATSDPRQGPGDEQYF | TRBJ2-7 | - | TRBD1 | TRBV24-1
TGTGCCAGCAGCCAAGAAATGGCTTCTAGCGGGAGGGTAGGGAACACCGGGGAGCTGTTTTTT | CASSQEMASSGRVGNTGELFF | TRBJ2-2 | - | TRBD2 | TRBV4-2
TGTGCCAGCAGCCCAAAAGGGGAAAACTCCTACGAGCAGTACTTC | CASSPKGENSYEQYF | TRBJ2-7 | - | - | TRBV7-2
TGTGCCAGCAGTTTCATCGGGACAGGGCAAGGCTACACCTTC | CASSFIGTGQGYTF | TRBJ1-2 | - | TRBD1 | TRBV28
TGTGCCAGTAGTATGCAACGTAGCGATCAGCCCCAGCATTTT | CASSMQRSDQPQHF | TRBJ1-5 | once | - | TRBV19
TGTGCTAGTGGTTTCCAGGGTGGAATCGGGGAGCTGTTTTTT | CASGFQGGIGELFF | TRBJ2-2 | once | - | TRBV12-5
TGTGCCAGCAGGGACAACAGGGTAAACACCATATATTTT | CASRDNRVNTIYF | TRBJ1-3 | - | - | TRBV6-8
TGTGCCAGCAGTGAATCGGTTTCACCCCTCCACTTT | CASSESVSPLHF | TRBJ1-6 | - | - | TRBV2
TGTGCCAGCAGCAATAGGGGGACTGAAGCTTTCTTT | CASSNRGTEAFF | TRBJ1-1 | - | - | TRBV14
TGTGCCAGCAGCGAGGGATGGAGGGAGACCCAGTACTTC | CASSEGWRETQYF | TRBJ2-5 | - | - | TRBV6-5
TGTGCCAGCTCACCCGAGGTGCGCACAGATACGCAGTATTTT | CASSPEVRTDTQYF | TRBJ2-3 | - | - | TRBV18
TGTGCCAGCAGAGACCGACAGGGTGCGGACATTCAGTACTTC | CASRDRQGADIQYF | TRBJ2-4 | - | TRBD1 | TRBV2
TGTGCCAGTAGTAGCCAGGGGGCAGGCAATCAGCCCCAGCATTTT | CASSSQGAGNQPQHF | TRBJ1-5 | - | TRBD1 | TRBV19
TGTGCCAGCTCACCGACTCGCACAGATACGCAGTATTTT | CASSPTRTDTQYF | TRBJ2-3 | - | - | TRBV18
TGTGCCAGCAGCTTTGAGCTAAGCTCCTACAATGAGCAGTTCTTC | CASSFELSSYNEQFF | TRBJ2-1 | - | - | TRBV7-3
TGCGCCAGCAGGCACCCGGGACAGGGCAGTAATTCACCCCTCCACTTT | CASRHPGQGSNSPLHF | TRBJ1-6 | - | TRBD1 | TRBV4-1
TGTGCCAGCAGTACGCAGGGTTGGCACGAGCAGTACTTC | CASSTQGWHEQYF | TRBJ2-7 | - | - | TRBV6-5
TGTGCCACCAGTCCAGGGGGCTACGAGCAGTACTTC | CATSPGGYEQYF | TRBJ2-7 | - | TRBD1 | TRBV24-1
TGTGCCAGCAGCCCAGCCGGGGGTGGAAACACCATATATTTT | CASSPAGGGNTIYF | TRBJ1-3 | - | - | TRBV14
TGTGCCAGCAGGCAACAGGGGGGCACCGGGGAGCTGTTTTTT | CASRQQGGTGELFF | TRBJ2-2 | - | TRBD1 | TRBV7-9
TGTGCCAGCTCACCGAGAAGGGGGCTCTCCTACGAGCAGTACTTC | CASSPRRGLSYEQYF | TRBJ2-7 | - | TRBD1 | TRBV18
TGCGCCAGCAGCTTGGTCGGGGGCACCGGGGAGCTGTTTTTT | CASSLVGGTGELFF | TRBJ2-2 | - | - | TRBV5-1
TGTGCCAGCAGCGTTGGCGGGGGGGCTTTAAGGGACGAGCAGTACTTC | CASSVGGGALRDEQYF | TRBJ2-7 | - | TRBD2 | TRBV9
TGTGCCAGCAGCAGAGCATTGGGACTTAACACCGGGGAGCTGTTTTTT | CASSRALGLNTGELFF | TRBJ2-2 | few | - | TRBV9
TGTGCCAGCAGCCGGAGGGGACAGGGGTTCTACGAGCAGTACTTC | CASSRRGQGFYEQYF | TRBJ2-7 | - | TRBD1 | TRBV5-4
TGTGCCAGCAGTGAGCTAGAAAACAATGAGCAGTTCTTC | CASSELENNEQFF | TRBJ2-1 | few | - | TRBV2